One and the same sample provided the 19 T cell receptor beta chains below, sequenced in a study of cytomegalovirus exposure and HLA in healthy donors. The study ran its PCR with 60 Vbeta and 13 Jbeta primers. Clones were read by immunoSEQ multiplex PCR, and TCRdb kept only the in-frame ones, dropping some. Of 150,000 to 200,000 clones in the sample, 8.5% to 10% are singletons; the top ten hold 1% to 1.5%. The sample was PBMCs. These receptor sequences come from a woman in her twenties or thirties in good health and CMV-seropositive.

In this sample, this clone turned up a few times. Different DNA sequences within this sample yield the same CDR3. This rearrangement joins TRBV5-1 to TRBJ2-7; tentatively, D is TRBD1 (6 bases). Germline CDR1 reads SGHRS; CDR2 reads YFSETQ. Trimming stripped 3 bases from V and 4 bases from J, with 8 bases between. This CDR3 has 12 amino acids. The CDR3 DNA sequence: TGCGCCAGCAGCTCACAGGGTTACGAGCAGTACTTC. Protein product: CASSSQGYEQYF.

This clone was detected only a few times. DNA for the CDR3: TGCGCCAGTGTGAACAGGGCCCACCTCTACGAGCAGTACTTC. It is translated as CASVNRAHLYEQYF. The chain links TRBV10-2 to TRBJ2-7; D is possibly TRBD1 (6 bases). Germline V gene data show CDR1 as WSHSY and CDR2 as SAAADI. The CDR3 length is 14 residues. V was cut by 9 bases and J by 3 bases, with 18 bases left in between.

This clone has a handful of counts. The gene calls are TRBV10-2 and TRBJ1-1, with 8 bases matching TRBD1. Germline CDR1 WSHSY, CDR2 SAAADI. The CDR3 is 15 residues long. V was clipped by 6 bases and J by 5 bases; unmatched bases: 11. The CDR3 DNA follows: TGCGCCAGCAGGACCGGGACAGGCTTTTTGACTGAAGCTTTCTTT. Translation gives CASRTGTGFLTEAFF.

This chain joins TRBV9 and TRBJ1-1, with D uncertain. V lost 7 bases and J lost 7, with 5 bases in between. Germline values: CDR1 SGDLS, CDR2 YYNGEE. This CDR3 region has 9 residues. This CDR3 is CASSSEAFF. The CDR3 DNA follows: TGTGCCAGCTCTAGTGAAGCTTTCTTT.

This clone was counted a few times. The chain couples TRBV5-1 to TRBJ1-2, with 8 positions matching TRBD1. CDR3 size: 13 residues. From germline, CDR1 is SGHRS and CDR2 YFSETQ. J gave up 6 bases and V 4 bases, and 5 bases lay outside the gene matches. The CDR3 loop reads CASSLGQGDGYTF. CDR3 DNA: TGCGCCAGCAGCCTCGGACAGGGAGATGGCTACACCTTC.

The chain recombines TRBV7-9 with TRBJ1-4, with D maybe TRBD1 (5 bases). Per the germline V gene, CDR1 is SEHNR and CDR2 is FQNEAQ (reference sequence). The CDR3 runs 14 residues. The V and J ends lost 7 bases and 4 bases respectively, with 13 bases between them. The CDR3 region is CASNAQGYNEKLFF. CDR3 in DNA: TGTGCCAGCAACGCCCAGGGCTATAATGAAAAACTGTTTTTT.

The rearrangement links TRBV19 to TRBJ2-3; 7 bases map to TRBD2. V gave up 6 bases and J gave up 0 bases; unmatched junction bases: 6. In germline, CDR1 is LNHDA, CDR2 SQIVND (reference sequence). The CDR3 contains 15 residues. The CDR3 loop is CASSPLAHSTDTQYF. In nucleotides, the CDR3 is TGTGCCAGTAGCCCACTAGCGCATAGCACAGATACGCAGTATTTT.

The genes are TRBV7-8 and TRBJ2-5; TRBD2 agrees at 12 bases. The J segment lost 4 bases and the V segment lost 1 base, leaving 4 bases of the junction unmatched. CDR3 size: 16 residues. In germline, CDR1 is SGHVS, CDR2 FQNEAQ. Here the CDR3 DNA reads TGTGCCAGCAGCTTAGATTCACTAGCGGGAGGAGAGACCCAGTACTTC. Translated: CASSLDSLAGGETQYF.

This rearrangement joins TRBV5-8 to TRBJ1-2, with D maybe TRBD1 (6 bases). Germline loops: CDR1 SGHTS, CDR2 YDEGEE. The length of the CDR3 is 16 residues. The germline V and J ends were trimmed by 0 bases and 7 bases, with 19 bases remaining between them. DNA for the CDR3: TGTGCCAGCAGCTTGGAATTCACCAGGGGAAGGCTTGGCTACACCTTC. Its protein product is CASSLEFTRGRLGYTF.

This clone came up a few times. The CDR3 protein is CASSYSSGANTGELFF. In DNA, the CDR3 is TGTGCCAGCAGTTACTCGTCAGGGGCCAACACCGGGGAGCTGTTTTTT. This chain uses TRBV6-5 with TRBJ2-2, with TRBD1 as a possible D gene (6 bases). Germline V gene lookup returns CDR1 MNHEY and CDR2 SVGAGI. The CDR3 extends over 16 amino acids. Trimming pared 0 bases from V and 2 bases from J, leaving 10 bases between.

This chain joins TRBV7-2 and TRBJ2-3; the D is unclear. CDR3 length equals 13 residues. V gave up 2 bases and J gave up 4 bases, with 7 bases separating them. Germline values: CDR1 SGHTA, CDR2 FQGNSA. This CDR3 reads CASSLRVPDTQYF. CDR3 DNA: TGTGCCAGCAGCTTAAGAGTCCCAGATACGCAGTATTTT.

V usage is TRBV15 and J usage is TRBJ2-5; D not certain. Germline CDR1 is LNHNV and CDR2 is YYDKDF (reference sequence). The length of the CDR3 is 12 residues. V was pared by 0 bases and J by 5 bases, with 4 bases between. CDR3 nucleotides: TGTGCCACCAGCAGAGACGGGGAGACCCAGTACTTC. Amino acid sequence: CATSRDGETQYF.

V usage is TRBV5-1 and J usage is TRBJ2-7; D is ambiguous. The germline V and J ends were trimmed by 0 bases and 2 bases, with 9 bases remaining between them. CDR3 length: 14 amino acids. Germline-derived CDR1 and CDR2 are SGHRS and YFSETQ. CDR3 DNA: TGCGCCAGCAGCTTGGGTAACGGAGCCTACGAGCAGTACTTC. As protein: CASSLGNGAYEQYF.

This clone was seen a few times. V and J are TRBV6-1 and TRBJ2-1, with TRBD1 identical over 8 bases. Germline CDR1 and CDR2: MNHNS and SASEGT. J gave up 6 bases and V 4 bases, and 2 bases lay outside the gene matches. The CDR3 consists of 13 residues. In DNA form, the CDR3 reads TGTGCCAGCAGTGGGACAGGGTTCAATGAGCAGTTCTTC. Residues: CASSGTGFNEQFF.

This clone was observed a handful of times. The J gene is TRBJ2-1, the V gene TRBV29-1, with D tentatively TRBD1 (6 bases). V dropped 4 bases and J dropped 1 base, with 14 bases sitting between them. Germline values: CDR1 SQVTM, CDR2 ANQGSEA. This CDR3 comprises 15 residues. In DNA form, the CDR3 reads TGCAGCGTTGGAGATCAGGGGTTGTCCTACAATGAGCAGTTCTTC. Translated: CSVGDQGLSYNEQFF.

This clone was seen more than once but under ten times. The V and J genes are TRBV5-4 and TRBJ2-2; the match to TRBD2 covers 10 bases. Trimming removed 4 bases from V and 5 bases from J; junction bases left unmatched: 11. CDR1 and CDR2 from the germline V gene are SGHNT and YYREEE (reference sequence). The CDR3 has 17 amino acids. CDR3 DNA: TGTGCCAGCAGCCGCGGGAGCGGGAGGGAGGGTACCGGGGAGCTGTTTTTT. Its translation is CASSRGSGREGTGELFF.

This clone has a handful of counts. The chain uses TRBV7-9 and TRBJ2-7; no clear D gene. V shed 5 bases and J shed 0 bases, with 8 bases lying between them. Germline-derived CDR1 and CDR2 are SEHNR and FQNEAQ (reference sequence). The CDR3 length is 13 residues. In nucleotides, the CDR3 is TGTGCCAGCAGCCACGACACCTCCTACGAGCAGTACTTC. It encodes CASSHDTSYEQYF.

The V gene is TRBV6-1, the J gene TRBJ2-5; D is possibly TRBD1 (6 bases). The tail of the sequence fits TRBJ2-7 better, so the J call may be wrong. CDR1 and CDR2 (germline): MNHNS, SASEGT. This CDR3 contains 13 residues. The CDR3: CASRDSSYYEQYF. The CDR3 DNA is TGTGCCAGCAGGGACAGCTCCTACTACGAGCAGTACTTC.

The table lists this clone with a few counts. The chain links TRBV29-1 to TRBJ2-3; D uncertain. Trimming removed 4 bases at V and 0 bases at J, with 8 bases between. The length of the CDR3 is 13 residues. The germline gives CDR1 SQVTM, CDR2 ANQGSEA. CDR3 sequence: CSVAVSSTDTQYF. The DNA for the CDR3 is TGCAGCGTTGCGGTCTCTAGCACAGATACGCAGTATTTT.